One T cell receptor (beta chain) is described in this entry. V was pared by 5 bases and J by 5 bases, with 13 bases between. Germline V gene data show CDR1 as SGHAT and CDR2 as FQDESV (reference sequence). CDR3 length equals 13 residues. Method: immunoSEQ multiplex PCR; TCRdb's copy keeps in-frame clones and lacks some. The sample records roughly 1 million clones, roughly 70% being singletons. The record originates from a study of shared clonotypes between healthy human individuals. This clonotype was obtained from a man between 18 and 35 years old in good health. The chain combines TRBV11-1 with TRBJ2-7; no clear D gene. The sample taken for sequencing was memory CD4+ T cells sorted from blood. Described subset: CD45RA-negative fraction. Written as DNA, the CDR3 is TGTGCCAGCAGCGTGGGCCTTTCCAACGAGCAGTACTTC. It is translated as CASSVGLSNEQYF.